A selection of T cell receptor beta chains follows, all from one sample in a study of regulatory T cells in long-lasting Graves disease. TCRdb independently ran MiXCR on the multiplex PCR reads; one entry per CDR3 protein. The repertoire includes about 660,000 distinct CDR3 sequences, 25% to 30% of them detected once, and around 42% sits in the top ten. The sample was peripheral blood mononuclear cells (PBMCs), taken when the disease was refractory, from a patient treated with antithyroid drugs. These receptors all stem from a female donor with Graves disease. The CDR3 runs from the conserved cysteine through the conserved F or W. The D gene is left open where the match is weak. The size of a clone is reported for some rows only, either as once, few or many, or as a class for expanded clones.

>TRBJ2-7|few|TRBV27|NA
TGTGCCAGCAGTTTATCCCGTGGGGTCGAGCAGTACTTC
CASSLSRGVEQYF
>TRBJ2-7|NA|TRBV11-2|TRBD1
TGTGCCAGCAGCCCGCGAGGGACAGGGGTTTTCTACGAGCAGTACTTC
CASSPRGTGVFYEQYF
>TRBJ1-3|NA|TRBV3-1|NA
TGTGCCAGCAGCCAAGAATTTTCGTGGGCAGCTCCGTCTGGAAACACCATATATTTT
CASSQEFSWAAPSGNTIYF
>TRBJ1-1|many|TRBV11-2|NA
TGTGCCAGCAGCCCTCAAGGACAGCGGAACACTGAAGCTTTCTTT
CASSPQGQRNTEAFF
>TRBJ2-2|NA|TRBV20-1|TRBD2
TGCAGTGCTAAGAGGCGGGGGGCGCACACCGGGGAGCTGTTTTTT
CSAKRRGAHTGELFF
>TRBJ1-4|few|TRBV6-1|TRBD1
TGTGCCACCGAAATGGGGGACAGCCCCTTCGTTAAGGAAAAACTGTTTTTT
CATEMGDSPFVKEKLFF
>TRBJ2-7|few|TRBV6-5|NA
TGTGCCAGCAGTTACTCGGGGGTCTACGAGCAGTACTTC
CASSYSGVYEQYF
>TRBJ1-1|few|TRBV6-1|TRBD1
TGTGCCAGCAGCCGGACAGGGGCGGTGCTTAGTGAAGCTTTCTTT
CASSRTGAVLSEAFF
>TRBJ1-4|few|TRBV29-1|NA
TGCAGCCCCCGGGCGCAGGGAGGGGAAAAACTGTTTTTT
CSPRAQGGEKLFF
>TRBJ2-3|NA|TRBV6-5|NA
TGTGCCAGCAGTTTCGGGATCCAATCCACAGATACGCAGTATTTT
CASSFGIQSTDTQYF
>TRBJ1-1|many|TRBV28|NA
TGTGCCAGCAGTTTTTACAGAACTAACACTGAAGCTTTCTTT
CASSFYRTNTEAFF
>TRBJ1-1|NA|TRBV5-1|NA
TGCGCCAGCAGCTTGGAATCATGGTCCCTGGGAGCTTTCTTT
CASSLESWSLGAFF
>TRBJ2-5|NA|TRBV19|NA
TGTGCCAGTAGTATCACAGGGACGGAGACCCAGTACTTC
CASSITGTETQYF
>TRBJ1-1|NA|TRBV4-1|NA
TGCGCCAGCAGCTCCTGGGAGGGGACTGAAGCTTTCTTT
CASSSWEGTEAFF
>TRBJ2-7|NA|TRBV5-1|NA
TGCGCCAGCAGCTTGGGGGGGGATGGGCCCTACGAGCAGTACTTC
CASSLGGDGPYEQYF
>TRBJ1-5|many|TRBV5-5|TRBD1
TGTGCCAGCAGCTTAGCCGGGACAGGGCCACAGCCCCAGCATTTT
CASSLAGTGPQPQHF
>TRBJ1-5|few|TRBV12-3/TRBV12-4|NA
TGTGCCAGCAGTTTACGCGGTATCCAGCCCCAGCATTTT
CASSLRGIQPQHF
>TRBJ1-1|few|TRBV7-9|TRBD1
TGTGCCAGCAGCTTTAATACAGGGGCCGATGAAGCTTTCTTT
CASSFNTGADEAFF
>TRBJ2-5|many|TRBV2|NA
TGTGCCAGCAGTGGACGGCGGAGCCAAGAGACCCAGTACTTC
CASSGRRSQETQYF
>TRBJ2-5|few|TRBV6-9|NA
TGTGCCAGCAGTTACTCCCCGTCGGGCGGGTTGAAGGAGACCCGGTACTTC
CASSYSPSGGLKETRYF
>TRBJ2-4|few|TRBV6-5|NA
TGTGCCAGCAGTTACTCGAGTATAATGACTCGAACGGCTCAGTACTTC
CASSYSSIMTRTAQYF
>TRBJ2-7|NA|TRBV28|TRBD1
TGTGCCAGCAGCGTAGGGGGACAGGGGTTCGGGAGGAGCTCCTACGAGCAGTACTTC
CASSVGGQGFGRSSYEQYF
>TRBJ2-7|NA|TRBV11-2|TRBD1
TGTGCCAGCAGCTATTGGGACAGCTCCTACGAGCAGTACTTC
CASSYWDSSYEQYF
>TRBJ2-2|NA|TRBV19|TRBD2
TGTGCCAGTAGTCCTCTAGCGGCTAACACCGGGGAGCTGTTTTTT
CASSPLAANTGELFF
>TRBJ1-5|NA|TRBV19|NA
TGTGCCAGTAGTACTGACAGTCATAGCAATCAGCCCCAGCATTTT
CASSTDSHSNQPQHF
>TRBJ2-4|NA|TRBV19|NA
TGTGCCACCTCGGGGCAGGGGGGGAACATTCAGTACTTC
CATSGQGGNIQYF
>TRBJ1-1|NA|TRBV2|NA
TGTGCCAGCAGTAAAGGGGGAACTGAAGCTTTCTTT
CASSKGGTEAFF
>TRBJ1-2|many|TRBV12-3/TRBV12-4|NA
TGTGCCAGCAGCTTGACGCAAAATACCTATGGCTACACCTTC
CASSLTQNTYGYTF
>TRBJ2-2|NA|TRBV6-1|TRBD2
TGTGCCAGCAGTGAGGCGGGAGGGAAAACCGGGGAGCTGTTTTTT
CASSEAGGKTGELFF
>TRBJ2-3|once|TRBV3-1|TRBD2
TGTGCCAGCAGCCAAGATCTCCAGCGGGAAGAGGATACGCAGTATTTT
CASSQDLQREEDTQYF
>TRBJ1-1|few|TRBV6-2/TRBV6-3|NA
TGTGCCAGCAGTTGGGACCTATTCACTGAAGCTTTCTTT
CASSWDLFTEAFF
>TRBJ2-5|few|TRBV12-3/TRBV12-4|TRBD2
TGTGCCAGCAACCCAGCGGGAGAGGAGACCCAGTACTTC
CASNPAGEETQYF
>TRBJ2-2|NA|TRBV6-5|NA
TGTGCCAGCAGTTACCACCCGAACACCGGGGGGCTGTTTTTT
CASSYHPNTGGLFF
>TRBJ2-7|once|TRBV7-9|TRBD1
TGTGCCAGCAGCTCGGGTCGGGACAGTCCCTACGAGCAGTACTTC
CASSSGRDSPYEQYF
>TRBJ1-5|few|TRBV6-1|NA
TGTGCCAGCAAGGAGGGACCTAGCAATCAGCCCCAGCATTTT
CASKEGPSNQPQHF
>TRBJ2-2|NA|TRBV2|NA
TGTGCCAGCAGTGAGGAGGGGATGGGCACCGGGGAGCTGTTTTTT
CASSEEGMGTGELFF
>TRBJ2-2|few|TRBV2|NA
TGTGCCAGCAGTCCCACACAGGGTCCGGGGGAGCTGTTTTTT
CASSPTQGPGELFF
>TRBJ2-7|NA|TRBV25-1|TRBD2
TGTGCCAGCAGTGGGGCGGGAGCGCTCTACGAGCAGTACTTC
CASSGAGALYEQYF
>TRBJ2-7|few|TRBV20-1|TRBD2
TGCAGTGCTAGTTCCCGAACTAGCGGGAGTTGGTGGCACGAGCAGTACTTC
CSASSRTSGSWWHEQYF
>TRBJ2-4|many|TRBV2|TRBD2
TGTGCCAGCAGTGAATTTGCTAGCGGGATGGGTGCCAAAAACATTCAGTACTTC
CASSEFASGMGAKNIQYF
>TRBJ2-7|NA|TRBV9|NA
TGTGCCAGCAGCGTAGCCCCTAGCGCGCCCTACGAGCAGTACTTC
CASSVAPSAPYEQYF
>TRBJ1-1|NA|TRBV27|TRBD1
TGTGCCAGCAGTTGGGGACAGGGGATTGAAGCTTTCTTT
CASSWGQGIEAFF
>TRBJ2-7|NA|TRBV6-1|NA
TGTGCCACCACGCCGCCGCAACCATCCTACGAGCAGTACTTC
CATTPPQPSYEQYF
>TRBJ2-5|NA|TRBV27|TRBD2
TGTGCCAGCAGTTCCCGTAGACTAGCGGGTATTCAAGAGACCCAGTACTTC
CASSSRRLAGIQETQYF
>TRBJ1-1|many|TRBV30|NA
TGTGCCTGGTCAGGGGCGAGCACTGAAGCTTTCTTT
CAWSGASTEAFF
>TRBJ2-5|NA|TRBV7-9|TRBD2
TGTGCCAGCAGGATGCCGACTAGCGGGAGTTCAAAGACCCAGTACTTC
CASRMPTSGSSKTQYF
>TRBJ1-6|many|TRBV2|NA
TGTGCCAGCAGTGAATGGGGATCCTCACCCCTCCACTTT
CASSEWGSSPLHF
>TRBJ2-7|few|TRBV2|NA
TGTGCCAGCAGCCTCCTAGCTAGTTCCTACGAGCAGTACTTC
CASSLLASSYEQYF
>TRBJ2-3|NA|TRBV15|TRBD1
TGTGCCACCAGCAACGTGGGACAGGATGGGACAGATACGCAGTATTTT
CATSNVGQDGTDTQYF
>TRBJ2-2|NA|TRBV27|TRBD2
TGTGCCAGCAGCGATGACGCGGGGGTCGGGACCGGGGAGCTGTTTTTT
CASSDDAGVGTGELFF
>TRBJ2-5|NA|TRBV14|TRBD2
TGTGCCAGCAGCTGGGGGAATAGCGGGAGTGAGGAGACCCAGTACTTC
CASSWGNSGSEETQYF
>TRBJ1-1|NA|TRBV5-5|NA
TGTGCCAGCACCTCTTTGGAGCTGATGAACACTGAAGCTTTCTTT
CASTSLELMNTEAFF
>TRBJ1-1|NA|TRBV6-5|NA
TGTGCCAGCAGTTACGGGTCCGACACTGAAGCTTTCTTT
CASSYGSDTEAFF
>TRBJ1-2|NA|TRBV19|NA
TGTGCCAGTAGTATTGCCCCGGACGAGGTTGGCTACACCTTC
CASSIAPDEVGYTF
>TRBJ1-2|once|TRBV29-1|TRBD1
TGCAGCGTCCGGGACAGTAGCCGCTACACCTTC
CSVRDSSRYTF